The 3 T cell receptor beta chains below all came from one sample that was sequenced in a study of shared clonotypes between healthy human individuals. Data came from immunoSEQ multiplex PCR; TCRdb stores just in-frame clones and leaves some out. The sample holds roughly 2,000,000 clones, 93% seen once. The naive CD8 population came from CD45RO-negative cells selected for CCR7, without terminally differentiated effector memory CD45RA+ cells. The specimen was naive CD8+ T cells from PBMCs. All receptors come from a man in his late teens or twenties in good health. Some clones in this sample may be carry-over from other donors' samples.

The chain uses TRBV27 and TRBJ2-3; D not certain. Germline lookup yields CDR1 MNHEY and CDR2 SMNVEV (reference sequence). The CDR3 extends over 9 amino acids. Trimming pared 8 bases from V and 7 bases from J, leaving 4 bases between. The CDR3 here is CASGHTQYF. CDR3 nucleotides: TGTGCCAGCGGTCATACGCAGTATTTT.

The J gene is TRBJ2-7, the V gene TRBV13; D uncertain. The CDR3 contains 14 residues. CDR1 is PRHDT and CDR2 is FYEKMQ in the germline V gene (reference sequence). V dropped 4 bases and J dropped 4 bases, with 14 bases sitting between them. This CDR3 reads CASSSTPIEYEQYF. As DNA, the CDR3 is TGTGCCAGCAGCTCCACGCCGATAGAGTACGAGCAGTACTTC.

This rearrangement joins TRBV28 to TRBJ2-7; 8 nucleotides align to TRBD2. V trimming: 9 bases; J trimming: 2 bases; junction bases outside the gene matches: 3. The CDR3 spans 12 residues. In germline, CDR1 is MDHEN, CDR2 SYDVKM. This CDR3 is CASQAGAYEQYF. Here the CDR3 DNA reads TGTGCCAGTCAAGCGGGAGCCTACGAGCAGTACTTC.